The TCR beta chain under discussion was sequenced for a study of cytomegalovirus exposure and HLA in healthy donors. Study results and limitations: Trimming of TCR beta V- and J-genes showed a link, identified in a later analysis, to a missense DCLRE1C variant. DRB1 showed the most TCR associations and HLA-C the fewest in a later analysis, as rates varied by HLA locus.

About this clone: Its specificity is unknown.

The PCR was carried out with 60 Vbeta primers and 13 Jbeta primers. Only in-frame clones appear in the TCRdb table, and some are missing; sequencing was by immunoSEQ multiplex PCR. The table shows about 150,000 clones, with 79% occurring only once. The sample was PBMCs. The TCR comes from a middle-aged woman in good health and CMV-seropositive.

In DNA form, the CDR3 reads TGTGCCATCAGTGCGCAACAGTTTGACACCGGGGAGCTGTTTTTT. Its translation: CAISAQQFDTGELFF. This chain connects TRBV10-3 to TRBJ2-2; D uncertain. CDR3 length: 15 amino acids. The germline CDR1 and CDR2 sequences are ENHRY and SYGVKD. V lost 4 bases and J 3 bases, leaving 12 bases between the germline ends.